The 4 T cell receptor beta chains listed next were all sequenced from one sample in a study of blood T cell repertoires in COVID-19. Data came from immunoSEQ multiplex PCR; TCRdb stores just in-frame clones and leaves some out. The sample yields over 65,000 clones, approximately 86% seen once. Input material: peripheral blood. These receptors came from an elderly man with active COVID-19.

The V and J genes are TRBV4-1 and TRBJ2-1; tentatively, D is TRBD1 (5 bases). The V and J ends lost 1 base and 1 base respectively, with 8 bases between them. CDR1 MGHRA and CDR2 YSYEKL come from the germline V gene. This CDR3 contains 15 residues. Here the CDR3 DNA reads TGCGCCAGCAGCCAAGGGCCAGGGTCCTACAATGAGCAGTTCTTC. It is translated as CASSQGPGSYNEQFF.

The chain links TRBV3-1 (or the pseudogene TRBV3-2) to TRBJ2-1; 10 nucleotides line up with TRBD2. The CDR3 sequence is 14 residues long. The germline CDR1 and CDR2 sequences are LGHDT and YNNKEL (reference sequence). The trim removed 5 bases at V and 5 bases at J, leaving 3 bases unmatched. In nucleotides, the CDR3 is TGTGCCAGCAGCATGAGCGGGGGGGACAATGAGCAGTTCTTC. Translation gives CASSMSGGDNEQFF.

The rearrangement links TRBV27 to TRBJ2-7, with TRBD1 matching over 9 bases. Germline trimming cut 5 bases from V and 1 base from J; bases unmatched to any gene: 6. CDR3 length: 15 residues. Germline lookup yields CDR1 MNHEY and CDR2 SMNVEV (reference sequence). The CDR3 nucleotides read TGTGCCAGCAGTGAAAACAGGGGGCTGTCCTACGAGCAGTACTTC. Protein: CASSENRGLSYEQYF.

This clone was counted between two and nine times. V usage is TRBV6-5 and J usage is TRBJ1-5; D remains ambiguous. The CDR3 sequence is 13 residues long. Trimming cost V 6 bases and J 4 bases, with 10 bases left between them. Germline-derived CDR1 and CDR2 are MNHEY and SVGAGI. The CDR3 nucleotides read TGTGCCAGCAGCCACTTCAAGAATCAGCCCCAGCATTTT. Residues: CASSHFKNQPQHF.